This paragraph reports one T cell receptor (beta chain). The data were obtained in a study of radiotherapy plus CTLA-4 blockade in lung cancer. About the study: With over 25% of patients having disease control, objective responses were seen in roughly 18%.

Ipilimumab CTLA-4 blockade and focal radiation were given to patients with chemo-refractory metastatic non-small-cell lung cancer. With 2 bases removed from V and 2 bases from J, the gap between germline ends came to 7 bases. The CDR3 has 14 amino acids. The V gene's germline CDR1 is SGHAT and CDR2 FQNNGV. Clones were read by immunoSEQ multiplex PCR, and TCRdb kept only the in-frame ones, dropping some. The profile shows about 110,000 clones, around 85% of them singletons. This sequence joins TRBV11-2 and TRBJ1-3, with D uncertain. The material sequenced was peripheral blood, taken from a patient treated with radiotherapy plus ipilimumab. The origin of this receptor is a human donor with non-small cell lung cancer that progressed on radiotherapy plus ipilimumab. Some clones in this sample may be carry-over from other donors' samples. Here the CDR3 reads CASSLPSTGNTIYF. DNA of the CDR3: TGTGCCAGCAGCTTACCCAGCACTGGAAACACCATATATTTT.